The clone carrying this T cell receptor (beta chain) has a count of ten or more. Germline V gene data show CDR1 as MNHEY and CDR2 as SVGEGT. After removal of 7 bases from V and 3 bases from J, the junction contained 4 bases not matched to a gene. This CDR3 has 14 amino acids. This specimen belongs to a study of low-dose radiotherapy and immunotherapy resistance in tumors. cDNA synthesis used a TRAV/TRBV-specific primer set for both chains. TCRs underwent 15 to 25 PCR cycles of amplification with a constant-region primer and V-primer adapter. One entry per CDR3 protein, called by TCRdb with MiXCR from the reads. The sample consists of 65,000 to 95,000 distinct CDR3 sequences, 18% of them appearing once. As to time point: before trial treatment.

The sample in question was PBMCs, obtained before treatment. The rearrangement joins TRBV6-2 or TRBV6-3 to TRBJ2-1, with 9 bases aligning to TRBD2. This receptor was identified in a male donor with prostate cancer. Here the CDR3 reads CASKLAGRYNEQFF. CDR3 nucleotide sequence: TGTGCCAGCAAACTAGCGGGTCGCTACAATGAGCAGTTCTTC.